The 26 T cell receptor beta chains below come from one sample, sequenced in a study of regulatory T cells in long-lasting Graves disease. Specified time point: newly diagnosed GD, antithyroid drugs for less than 3 months. There was RNA extracted from PBMCs, and the TCR library was made from it. Through Arm-PCR of CDR3 regions and iRepertoire HTBI primers, TCR beta libraries were built. MiXCR was run by TCRdb on the multiplex PCR reads, yielding one entry per CDR3 protein. The sample has 530,000 or so distinct CDR3 sequences; 16% are singletons. This sample also belongs to another study, concerning T cells in Graves' hyperthyroidism and ophthalmopathy.

Specimen: peripheral blood mononuclear cells (PBMCs), collected at new diagnosis, from a patient treated with antithyroid drugs. Every receptor here comes from a man between 18 and 29 years old with Graves disease.

In this sample, this clonotype turned up a few times. The gene calls are TRBV30 and TRBJ1-2, with D unclear. This CDR3 is built from 15 residues. Germline values: CDR1 GTSNPN, CDR2 SVGIG (reference sequence). The V and J ends lost 0 bases and 7 bases respectively, with 18 bases between them. The DNA of the CDR3 is TGTGCCTGGAGTGTATCGGGCAGGACTTCTATTGGCTACACCTTC. This codes for CAWSVSGRTSIGYTF.

The chain employs TRBV7-3 and TRBJ1-1; D is perhaps TRBD1 (5 bases). Germline V gene sequence: CDR1 SGHTA, CDR2 FQGTGA. Trimming left V 1 base short and J 0 bases short, with 12 bases between. The length of the CDR3 is 16 residues. CDR3 region: CASSLMGLPMNTEAFF. The DNA for the CDR3 is TGTGCCAGCAGCTTAATGGGGCTTCCTATGAACACTGAAGCTTTCTTT.

The sample holds a few counts of this clonotype. The DNA for the CDR3 is TGCAGTGCTAGACAGGGAAGACTTATCACAGATACGCAGTATTTT. Encoded protein: CSARQGRLITDTQYF. This chain joins TRBV20-1 and TRBJ2-3; TRBD1 might be the D (5 bases). Germline CDR1 DFQATT, CDR2 SNEGSKA (reference sequence). The CDR3 sequence is 15 residues long. Trimming cost V 2 bases and J 2 bases, with 14 bases left between them.

This clonotype has just a few counts. The chain combines TRBV3-1 with TRBJ2-7; the D call may be TRBD1 or TRBD2 (5 bases each). With 3 bases removed from V and 2 bases from J, the gap between germline ends came to 11 bases. The CDR3 sequence is 14 residues long. Germline loops: CDR1 LGHDT, CDR2 YNNKEL (reference sequence). The CDR3 sequence: CASSQSREPYEQYF. CDR3 DNA sequence: TGTGCCAGCAGCCAGTCCAGGGAGCCCTACGAGCAGTACTTC.

The chain recombines TRBV19 with TRBJ2-1; 11 nucleotides match TRBD2. This CDR3 spans 17 amino acids. Unmatched junction bases numbered 15, after V lost 7 bases and J lost 7 bases. Germline loops: CDR1 LNHDA, CDR2 SQIVND (reference sequence). Here the CDR3 reads CASTDKGRGTSGNEQFF. The CDR3 bases are TGTGCCAGTACCGATAAGGGTCGCGGGACTAGCGGTAATGAGCAGTTCTTC.

Ten or more counts support this clonotype. The chain employs TRBV6-2 or TRBV6-3 and TRBJ1-5; D uncertain. CDR1 is MNHEY, CDR2 SVGEGT, per germline. The CDR3 has 15 amino acids. Trimming took off 5 bases at V and 0 bases at J, with 11 bases between the two ends. The DNA of the CDR3 is TGTGCCAGCAGTGAATCGGGCTATAGCAATCAGCCCCAGCATTTT. This encodes CASSESGYSNQPQHF.

This clonotype was counted between two and nine times. This rearrangement joins TRBV6-2 or TRBV6-3 to TRBJ2-7; D gene uncertain. CDR1 and CDR2 (germline): MNHEY, SVGEGT. V lost 2 bases and J 0 bases, leaving 8 bases between the germline ends. CDR3 length: 14 residues. This chain's CDR3 is CASSYRQNSYEQYF. CDR3 nucleotides: TGTGCCAGCAGTTACCGGCAAAACTCCTACGAGCAGTACTTC.

There are many counts of this clonotype. The J gene is TRBJ2-7, the V gene TRBV20-1; 10 bases match TRBD2. The germline V gene encodes CDR1 DFQATT and CDR2 SNEGSKA (reference sequence). The length of the CDR3 is 14 residues. The ends lost 5 bases at V and 2 bases at J; junction bases unmatched: 6. The CDR3 nucleotides read TGCAGTGCTGCACTAGCGGGAAATACCTACGAGCAGTACTTC. It is translated as CSAALAGNTYEQYF.

The CDR3 region is CSAERGATDTQYF. Here the CDR3 DNA reads TGCAGTGCGGAGCGGGGGGCCACAGATACGCAGTATTTT. The chain is built from TRBV20-1 and TRBJ2-3, with 9 bases aligning to TRBD2. Trimming cost V 6 bases and J 2 bases; bases outside gene matches: 3. The CDR3 is 13 amino acids. Per the germline V gene, CDR1 is DFQATT and CDR2 is SNEGSKA (reference sequence).

This clonotype was detected a few times. The chain couples TRBV28 to TRBJ1-3, with D possibly being TRBD1 (5 bases). V gave up 4 bases and J gave up 2 bases, with 15 bases separating them. This CDR3 comprises 16 residues. Germline assignment: CDR1 MDHEN and CDR2 SYDVKM. The CDR3 sequence is CASSSQGLWAGNTIYF. CDR3 in DNA: TGTGCCAGCAGTTCTCAGGGACTTTGGGCTGGAAACACCATATATTTT.

This clonotype was detected only a few times. The CDR3 protein is CASIRTPGLAETQYF. The CDR3 DNA follows: TGTGCCAGCATTCGGACACCGGGACTAGCGGAGACCCAGTACTTC. This rearrangement joins TRBV6-2 or TRBV6-3 to TRBJ2-5; 10 bases match TRBD2. Germline CDR1 reads MNHEY; CDR2 reads SVGEGT. Unmatched junction bases numbered 10, after V lost 7 bases and J lost 5 bases. This CDR3 is 15 amino acids long.

This clonotype has only a few counts. This chain uses TRBV20-1 with TRBJ1-6; 8 bases line up with TRBD1. V lost 1 base and J lost 7; bases outside the gene matches: 9. CDR3 length equals 16 residues. The V gene's germline CDR1 is DFQATT and CDR2 SNEGSKA (reference sequence). The chain's CDR3 is CSARAQTGVLNSPLHF. CDR3 DNA: TGCAGTGCTAGAGCTCAGACAGGGGTGTTGAATTCACCCCTCCACTTT.

Only one count was recorded for this clonotype. The chain is built from TRBV30 and TRBJ1-4; D may be TRBD1 (6 bases). The germline V and J ends were trimmed by 7 bases and 8 bases, with 17 bases remaining between them. CDR1 and CDR2 (germline): GTSNPN, SVGIG (reference sequence). The CDR3 runs 13 residues. The CDR3 DNA sequence: TGTGCCTCGACTACCCTACAGGGAGAAAAACTGTTTTTT. This translates into CASTTLQGEKLFF.

Many counts were recorded for this clonotype. The rearrangement links TRBV6-5 to TRBJ1-5; D is perhaps TRBD1 (5 bases). The germline CDR1 and CDR2 sequences are MNHEY and SVGAGI. Trimming removed 2 bases from V and 2 bases from J, with 10 bases in between. The CDR3 contains 15 residues. CDR3 protein: CASSYGGGGNQPQHF. CDR3 bases: TGTGCCAGCAGTTACGGGGGGGGTGGCAATCAGCCCCAGCATTTT.

The CDR3 nucleotides are TGTGCCAGTAGTATAGGAAAGGATCGCTACACAGATACGCAGTATTTT. It translates to CASSIGKDRYTDTQYF. The chain recombines TRBV19 with TRBJ2-3, with D hard to call. Deletions cut 1 base from V and 2 bases from J, with 13 bases between. Germline V CDR1 and CDR2: LNHDA, SQIVND (reference sequence). CDR3 length: 16 residues.

This clonotype was observed at least ten times. The DNA of the CDR3 is TGTGCCTGGAGTGTACTAGCGGGAGTTTTAAATGAGCAGTTCTTC. Protein: CAWSVLAGVLNEQFF. V usage is TRBV30 and J usage is TRBJ2-1, with TRBD2 identical over 11 bases. This CDR3 spans 15 amino acids. Looked up from germline, CDR1 is GTSNPN and CDR2 is SVGIG (reference sequence). Unmatched junction bases numbered 5, after V lost 0 bases and J lost 7 bases.

This clonotype was detected ten times or more. The CDR3 DNA reads as TGTGCCAGCAGCGTAACGGGGACAGAAATCAATGAGCAGTTCTTC. The encoded protein is CASSVTGTEINEQFF. The chain carries TRBV9 and TRBJ2-1; 7 bases map to TRBD1. This CDR3 spans 15 amino acids. J was trimmed by 6 bases and V by 1 base; bases with no gene match: 7. Germline values: CDR1 SGDLS, CDR2 YYNGEE. The full variable domain, with the rest looked up from reference TRBV9 and TRBJ2-1, is DSGVTQTPKHLITATGQRVTLRCSPRSGDLSVYWYQQSLDQGLQFLIQYYNGEERAKGNILERFSAQQFPDLHSELNLSSLELGDSALYFCASSVTGTEINEQFFGPGTRLTVL.

This rearrangement joins TRBV5-4 to TRBJ1-4; 10 bases match TRBD1. The CDR3 has 16 residues. Per the germline V gene, CDR1 is SGHNT and CDR2 is YYREEE (reference sequence). Trimming cost V 4 bases and J 8 bases; bases outside gene matches: 11. CDR3 protein: CASSDRRRDRGEKLFF. CDR3 DNA sequence: TGTGCCAGCAGCGATAGGCGCCGGGACAGGGGCGAAAAACTGTTTTTT.

Concerning this clonotype: This sequence may be a read error, since a much larger clone differs from it by one base. Here the CDR3 omits its conserved ending phenylalanine or tryptophan, so a read error is the likely source. CDR3 residues: CAWGSGRDTQYS. The CDR3 DNA sequence: TGTGCCTGGGGTAGCGGGAGGGATACGCAGTATTCT. V usage is TRBV30 and J usage is TRBJ2-3; 10 positions match TRBD2. The CDR3 consists of 12 residues. Per the germline V gene, CDR1 is GTSNPN and CDR2 is SVGIG (reference sequence). V dropped 5 bases and J dropped 6; count of bases not matched to a gene: 2.

The genes are TRBV18 and TRBJ2-3, with no clear D. The CDR3 runs 18 residues. Germline CDR1 is KGHSH and CDR2 is LQKENI. Trimming removed 5 bases at V and 0 bases at J, with 21 bases between. CDR3 protein: CASSAIMKPASSTDTQYF. In nucleotides, the CDR3 is TGTGCCAGCTCAGCAATTATGAAACCTGCCTCTAGCACAGATACGCAGTATTTT.

V gene TRBV27 combines with J gene TRBJ1-2; 8 positions agree with TRBD1. CDR1 is MNHEY and CDR2 is SMNVEV in the germline V gene (reference sequence). J gave up 6 bases and V 3 bases, and 6 bases lay outside the gene matches. The CDR3 contains 14 residues. The CDR3 protein is CASSFDRTGNGYTF. The CDR3 region has the DNA TGTGCCAGCAGTTTTGACAGGACAGGGAATGGCTACACCTTC.

In the case of this clonotype: This may come from a read error, since a much larger clone is one base off. The chain carries TRBV27 and TRBJ2-3; tentative D call: TRBD2 (7 bases). CDR3 length equals 16 residues. Germline V CDR1 and CDR2: MNHEY, SMNVEV (reference sequence). The CDR3 nucleotides are TGTGCCAGCAGAGAGTACCTAGCGGCGGGGGCAGATACGCGGTATTTT. Its protein product is CASREYLAAGADTRYF.

A few counts support this clonotype. This chain joins TRBV20-1 and TRBJ2-1; 11 nucleotides align to TRBD2. This CDR3 spans 14 amino acids. Germline V gene lookup returns CDR1 DFQATT and CDR2 SNEGSKA (reference sequence). The ends lost 4 bases at V and 7 bases at J; junction bases unmatched: 6. Here the CDR3 DNA reads TGCAGTGCTACTCAACTAGCGGGAGTAAATGAGCAGTTCTTC. Amino acids: CSATQLAGVNEQFF.

The chain joins TRBV7-9 to TRBJ2-5; weak D call: TRBD2 (6 bases). Germline CDR1 reads SEHNR; CDR2 reads FQNEAQ (reference sequence). The V and J ends lost 5 bases and 1 base respectively, with 17 bases between them. CDR3 size: 16 residues. The CDR3 reads CASSPTWRGPQETQYF. In nucleotides, the CDR3 is TGTGCCAGCAGCCCCACCTGGCGGGGACCCCAAGAGACCCAGTACTTC.

This clonotype has only one observation. A read error is possible here, since a much larger clone lies one base away. The conserved closing phenylalanine or tryptophan is absent in this CDR3, likely reflecting a read error. This rearrangement joins TRBV29-1 to TRBJ1-5, with 7 bases matching TRBD1. The CDR3 is 14 amino acids. The ends lost 6 bases at V and 6 bases at J; junction bases unmatched: 11. The V gene's germline CDR1 is SQVTM and CDR2 ANQGSEA. The CDR3 region is CSVGTGAYGQPQHL. The CDR3 coding sequence is TGCAGCGTCGGAACAGGGGCCTACGGTCAGCCCCAGCATCTT.

This clonotype was seen many times. The chain is built from TRBV6-5 and TRBJ1-2; D is perhaps TRBD1 (5 bases). This CDR3 contains 14 residues. Germline assignment: CDR1 MNHEY and CDR2 SVGAGI. Deletions cut 0 bases from V and 8 bases from J, with 13 bases between. CDR3 loop: CASSYSQGNVGYTF. DNA for the CDR3: TGTGCCAGCAGTTACTCTCAGGGTAACGTCGGCTACACCTTC.